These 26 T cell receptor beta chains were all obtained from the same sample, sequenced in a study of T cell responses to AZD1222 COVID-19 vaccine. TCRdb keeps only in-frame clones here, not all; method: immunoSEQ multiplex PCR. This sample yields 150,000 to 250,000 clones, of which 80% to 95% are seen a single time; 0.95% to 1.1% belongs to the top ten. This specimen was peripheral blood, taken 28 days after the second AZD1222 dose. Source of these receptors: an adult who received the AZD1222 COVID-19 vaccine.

CDR3 sequence (DNA): TGCAGCGTTGAGGACACGGGAAACACCATATATTTT. The encoded protein is CSVEDTGNTIYF. The J gene is TRBJ1-3, the V gene TRBV29-1; maybe TRBD1 (5 bases). From germline, CDR1 is SQVTM and CDR2 ANQGSEA. CDR3 length: 12 amino acids. V was trimmed by 3 bases and J by 4 bases, leaving 7 bases between them.

CDR3 residues: CATSRATRVEAFF. CDR3 nucleotides: TGTGCCACCAGCAGAGCGACAAGGGTTGAAGCTTTCTTT. V is TRBV15 and J is TRBJ1-1, with D unresolved. CDR3 size: 13 residues. The germline V gene has CDR1 LNHNV and CDR2 YYDKDF (reference sequence). V lost 1 base and J 7 bases, leaving 10 bases between the germline ends. Drawing the rest from reference TRBV15 and TRBJ1-1, the complete variable domain is DAMVIQNPRYQVTQFGKPVTLSCSQTLNHNVMYWYQQKSSQAPKLLFHYYDKDFNNEADTPDNFQSRRPNTSFCFLDIRSPGLGDTAMYLCATSRATRVEAFFGQGTRLTVV.

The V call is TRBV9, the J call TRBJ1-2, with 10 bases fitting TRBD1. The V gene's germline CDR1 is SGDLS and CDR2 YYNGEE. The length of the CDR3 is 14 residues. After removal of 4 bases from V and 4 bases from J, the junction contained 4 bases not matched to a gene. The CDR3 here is CASSQGQGGYGYTF. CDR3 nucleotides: TGTGCCAGCAGCCAAGGACAGGGGGGCTATGGCTACACCTTC. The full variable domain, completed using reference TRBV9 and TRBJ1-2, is DSGVTQTPKHLITATGQRVTLRCSPRSGDLSVYWYQQSLDQGLQFLIQYYNGEERAKGNILERFSAQQFPDLHSELNLSSLELGDSALYFCASSQGQGGYGYTFGSGTRLTVV.

This CDR3 reads CASSQGSILAEAFF. CDR3 nucleotides: TGTGCCAGCAGCCAAGGTTCGATTTTGGCTGAAGCTTTCTTT. This sequence joins TRBV3-1 (or the pseudogene TRBV3-2) and TRBJ1-1; D uncertain. The CDR3 totals 14 residues. Between the trimmed V and J ends, which lost 1 base and 6 bases, there was a span of 12 bases. Germline CDR1 and CDR2: LGHDT and YNNKEL (reference sequence).

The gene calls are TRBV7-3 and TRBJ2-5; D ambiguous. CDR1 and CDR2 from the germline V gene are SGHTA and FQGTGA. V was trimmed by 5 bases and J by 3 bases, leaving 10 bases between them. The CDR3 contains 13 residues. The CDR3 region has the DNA TGTGCCAGCAGCCGATCCAGTGAAGAGACCCAGTACTTC. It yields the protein CASSRSSEETQYF.

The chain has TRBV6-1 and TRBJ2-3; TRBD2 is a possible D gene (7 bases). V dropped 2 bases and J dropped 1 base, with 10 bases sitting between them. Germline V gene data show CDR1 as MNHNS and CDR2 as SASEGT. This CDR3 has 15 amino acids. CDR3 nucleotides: TGTGCCAGCAGTGAATTGCGGGGGCGCACAGATACGCAGTATTTT. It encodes CASSELRGRTDTQYF.

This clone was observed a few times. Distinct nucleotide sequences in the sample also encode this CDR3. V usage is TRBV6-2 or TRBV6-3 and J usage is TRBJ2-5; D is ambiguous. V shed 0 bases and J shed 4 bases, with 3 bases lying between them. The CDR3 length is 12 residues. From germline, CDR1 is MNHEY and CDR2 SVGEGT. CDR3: CASSYSRETQYF. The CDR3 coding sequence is TGTGCCAGCAGTTACTCAAGAGAGACCCAGTACTTC.

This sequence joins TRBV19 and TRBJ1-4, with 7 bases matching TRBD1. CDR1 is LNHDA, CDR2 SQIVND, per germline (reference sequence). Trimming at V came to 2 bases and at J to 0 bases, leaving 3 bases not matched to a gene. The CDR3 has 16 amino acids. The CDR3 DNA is TGTGCCAGTAGTATATACAGGGGAGCAACTAATGAAAAACTGTTTTTT. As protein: CASSIYRGATNEKLFF.

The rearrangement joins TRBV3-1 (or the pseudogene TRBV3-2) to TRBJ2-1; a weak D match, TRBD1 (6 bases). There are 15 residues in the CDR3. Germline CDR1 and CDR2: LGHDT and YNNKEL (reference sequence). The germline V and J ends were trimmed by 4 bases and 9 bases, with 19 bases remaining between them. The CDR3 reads CASSPYRAAGVEQFF. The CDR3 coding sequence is TGTGCCAGCAGCCCCTACAGGGCGGCCGGCGTTGAGCAGTTCTTC.

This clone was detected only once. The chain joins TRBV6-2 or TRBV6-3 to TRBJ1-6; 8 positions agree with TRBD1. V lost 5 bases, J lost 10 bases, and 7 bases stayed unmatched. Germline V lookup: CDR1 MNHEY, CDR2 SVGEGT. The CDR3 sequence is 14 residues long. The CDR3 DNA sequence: TGTGCCAGCAGTCACCCGACAGGGGTCTCACCCCTCCACTTT. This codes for CASSHPTGVSPLHF.

As DNA, the CDR3 is TGTGCCAGCAGCTCGTGGGACGGTAGCTCCTACAATGAGCAGTTCTTC. Residues: CASSSWDGSSYNEQFF. The chain combines TRBV5-5 with TRBJ2-1; D may correspond to TRBD1 or TRBD2 (5 bases each). V lost 3 bases, J lost 0 bases, and 13 bases lay in between. The CDR3 is made up of 16 amino acids. Germline loops: CDR1 SGHKS, CDR2 YYEKEE (reference sequence).

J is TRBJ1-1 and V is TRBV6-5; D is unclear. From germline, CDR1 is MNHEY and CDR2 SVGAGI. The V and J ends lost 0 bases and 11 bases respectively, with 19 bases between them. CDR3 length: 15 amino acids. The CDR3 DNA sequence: TGTGCCAGCAGTTACTCGACTCTTCTCTCTCTCCCCGCTTTCTTT. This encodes CASSYSTLLSLPAFF.

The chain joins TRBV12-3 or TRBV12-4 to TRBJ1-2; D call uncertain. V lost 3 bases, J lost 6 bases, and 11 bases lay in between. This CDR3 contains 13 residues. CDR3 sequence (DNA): TGTGCCAGCAGTTTCCGGGGAGGCGATGGCTACACCTTC. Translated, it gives CASSFRGGDGYTF.

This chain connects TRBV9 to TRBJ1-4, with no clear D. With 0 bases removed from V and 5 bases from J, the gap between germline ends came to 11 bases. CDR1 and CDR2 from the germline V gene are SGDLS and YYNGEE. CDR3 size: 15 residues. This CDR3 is CASSVEASSNEKLFF. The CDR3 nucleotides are TGTGCCAGCAGCGTAGAGGCCAGTTCGAATGAAAAACTGTTTTTT.

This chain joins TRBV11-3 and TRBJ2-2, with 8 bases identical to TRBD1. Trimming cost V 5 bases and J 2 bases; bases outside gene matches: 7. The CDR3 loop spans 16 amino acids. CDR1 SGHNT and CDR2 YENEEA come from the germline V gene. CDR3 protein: CASSHRQGTNTGELFF. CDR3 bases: TGTGCCAGCAGCCATAGACAGGGGACAAACACCGGGGAGCTGTTTTTT.

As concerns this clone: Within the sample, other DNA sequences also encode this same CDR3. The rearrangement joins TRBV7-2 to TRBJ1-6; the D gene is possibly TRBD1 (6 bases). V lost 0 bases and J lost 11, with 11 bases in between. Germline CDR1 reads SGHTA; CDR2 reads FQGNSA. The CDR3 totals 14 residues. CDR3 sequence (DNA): TGTGCCAGCAGCTTAGCGGGCAGGGGAGCACCCCTCCACTTT. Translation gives CASSLAGRGAPLHF.

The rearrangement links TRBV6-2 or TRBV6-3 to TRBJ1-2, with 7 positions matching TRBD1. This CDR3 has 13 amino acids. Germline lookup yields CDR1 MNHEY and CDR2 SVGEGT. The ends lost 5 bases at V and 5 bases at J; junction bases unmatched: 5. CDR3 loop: CASSQTGEYGYTF. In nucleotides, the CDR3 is TGTGCCAGCAGTCAAACAGGGGAGTATGGCTACACCTTC.

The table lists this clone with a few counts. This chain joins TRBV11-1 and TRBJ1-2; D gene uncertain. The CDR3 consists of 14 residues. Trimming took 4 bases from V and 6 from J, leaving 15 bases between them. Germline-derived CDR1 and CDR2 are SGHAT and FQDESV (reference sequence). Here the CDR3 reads CASSSGLEGNGYTF. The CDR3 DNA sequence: TGTGCCAGCAGCTCCGGATTAGAGGGAAATGGCTACACCTTC. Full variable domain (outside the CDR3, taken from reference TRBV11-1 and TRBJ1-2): EAEVAQSPRYKITEKSQAVAFWCDPISGHATLYWYRQILGQGPELLVQFQDESVVDDSQLPKDRFSAERLKGVDSTLKIQPAELGDSAMYLCASSSGLEGNGYTFGSGTRLTVV.

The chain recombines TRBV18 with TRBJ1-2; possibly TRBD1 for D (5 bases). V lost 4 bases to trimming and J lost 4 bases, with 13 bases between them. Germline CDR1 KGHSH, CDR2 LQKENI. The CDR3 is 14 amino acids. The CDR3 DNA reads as TGTGCCAGCTCACTAGACAGCCTCCTCTATGGCTACACCTTC. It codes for CASSLDSLLYGYTF.

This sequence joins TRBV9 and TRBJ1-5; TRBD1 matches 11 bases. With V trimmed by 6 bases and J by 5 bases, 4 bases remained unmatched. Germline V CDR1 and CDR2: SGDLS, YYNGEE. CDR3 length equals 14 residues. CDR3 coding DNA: TGTGCCAGCAATTTGGGACAGGGGGATCAGCCCCAGCATTTT. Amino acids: CASNLGQGDQPQHF. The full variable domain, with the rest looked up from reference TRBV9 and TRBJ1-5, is DSGVTQTPKHLITATGQRVTLRCSPRSGDLSVYWYQQSLDQGLQFLIQYYNGEERAKGNILERFSAQQFPDLHSELNLSSLELGDSALYFCASNLGQGDQPQHFGDGTRLSIL.

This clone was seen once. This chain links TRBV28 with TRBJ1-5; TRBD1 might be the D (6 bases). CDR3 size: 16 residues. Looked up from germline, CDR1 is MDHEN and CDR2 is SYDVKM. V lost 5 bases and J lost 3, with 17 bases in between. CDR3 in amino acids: CASSPLGGGNNQPQHF. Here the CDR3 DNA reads TGTGCCAGCAGTCCCCTAGGGGGGGGTAACAATCAGCCCCAGCATTTT.

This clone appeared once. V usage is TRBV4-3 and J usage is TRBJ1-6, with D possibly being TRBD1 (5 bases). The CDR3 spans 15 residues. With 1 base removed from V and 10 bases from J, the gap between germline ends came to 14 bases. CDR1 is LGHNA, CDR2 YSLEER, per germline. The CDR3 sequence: CASSQGARGGSPLHF. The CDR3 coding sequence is TGCGCCAGCAGCCAAGGTGCAAGGGGAGGGTCACCCCTCCACTTT.

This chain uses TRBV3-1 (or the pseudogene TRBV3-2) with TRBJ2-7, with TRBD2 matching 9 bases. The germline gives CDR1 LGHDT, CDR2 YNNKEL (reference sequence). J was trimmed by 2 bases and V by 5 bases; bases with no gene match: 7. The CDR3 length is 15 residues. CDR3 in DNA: TGTGCCAGCAGCAGTGGTAGCGGGGGAACCTACGAGCAGTACTTC. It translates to CASSSGSGGTYEQYF.

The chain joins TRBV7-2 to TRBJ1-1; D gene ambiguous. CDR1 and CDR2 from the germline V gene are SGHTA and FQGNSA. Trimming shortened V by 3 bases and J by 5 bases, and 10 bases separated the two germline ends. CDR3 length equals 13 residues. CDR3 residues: CASSLGERTEAFF. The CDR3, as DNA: TGTGCCAGCAGCTTGGGCGAAAGGACTGAAGCTTTCTTT. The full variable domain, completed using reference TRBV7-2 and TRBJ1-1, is GAGVSQSPSNKVTEKGKDVELRCDPISGHTALYWYRQSLGQGLEFLIYFQGNSAPDKSGLPSDRFSAERTGGSVSTLTIQRTQQEDSAVYLCASSLGERTEAFFGQGTRLTVV.

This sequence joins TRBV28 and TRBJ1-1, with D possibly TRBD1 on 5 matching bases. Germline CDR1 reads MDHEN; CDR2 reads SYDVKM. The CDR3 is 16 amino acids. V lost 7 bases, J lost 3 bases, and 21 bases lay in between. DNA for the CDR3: TGTGCCAGCACTCCCCCCGCGGGGCAGGGAGACACTGAAGCTTTCTTT. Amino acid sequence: CASTPPAGQGDTEAFF.

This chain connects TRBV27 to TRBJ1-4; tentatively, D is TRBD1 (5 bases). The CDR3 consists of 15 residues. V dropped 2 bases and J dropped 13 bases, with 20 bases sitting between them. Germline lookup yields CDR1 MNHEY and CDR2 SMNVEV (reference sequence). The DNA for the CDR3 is TGTGCCAGCAGTTTAGTGGCAGGGTCGGGATCCGGACTGTTTTTT. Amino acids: CASSLVAGSGSGLFF.